A selection of T cell receptor beta chains follows, all from one sample in a study of low-dose radiotherapy and immunotherapy resistance in tumors. Each CDR3 protein is one row after TCRdb ran MiXCR on the reads. The sample has around 80,000 distinct CDR3 sequences; approximately 20% are singletons. Specimen: PBMCs, collected before treatment. Receptors originate from a male donor with prostate cancer. The CDR3 runs from the conserved cysteine through the conserved F or W. The order of the fields is V gene, clone size, J gene, D gene, CDR3 DNA, CDR3 protein. D genes are given only for firm matches. Clone sizes are given selectively: once, few, many, or a class where the clone is expanded.

TRBV25-1	many	TRBJ1-6	NA	TGTGCCAGCAGTGAACCTGGTAATTCACCCCTCCACTTT	CASSEPGNSPLHF
TRBV12-3/TRBV12-4	many	TRBJ2-3	TRBD1	TGTGCCAGCAGGACAGGGCTCGGCACAGATACGCAGTATTTT	CASRTGLGTDTQYF
TRBV3-1	few	TRBJ2-3	NA	TGTGCCAGCAGCCAAGACGTGGGAAAGTCAGATACGCAGTATTTT	CASSQDVGKSDTQYF
TRBV5-4	few	TRBJ1-1	TRBD1	TGTGCCAGCAGCCCCAGACAGGGTGGTGGGAACACTGAAGCTTTCTTT	CASSPRQGGGNTEAFF
TRBV18	many	TRBJ2-4	NA	TGTGCCAGCTCTCCGCCGGGGGTTACGGGAAACATTCAGTACTTC	CASSPPGVTGNIQYF
TRBV7-2	many	TRBJ2-1	TRBD2	TGTGCCAGCAGCTTAGCAGCGGGGGGGCCTCGCAATGAGCAGTTCTTC	CASSLAAGGPRNEQFF
TRBV6-2/TRBV6-3	many	TRBJ2-1	TRBD2	TGTGCCAGCAGGGGGACTAGCGGGAGACTCTATGAGCAGTTCTTC	CASRGTSGRLYEQFF
TRBV7-9	many	TRBJ1-1	NA	TGTGCCAGCAGCTTCAGTACAGCCCAGAACACTGAAGCTTTCTTT	CASSFSTAQNTEAFF
TRBV5-1	many	TRBJ1-2	NA	TGCGCCAGCAGCTTGGAACGAGGGGTCGGCGGCTACACCTTC	CASSLERGVGGYTF
TRBV15	many	TRBJ2-3	TRBD2	TGTGCCACCAGCAGAGAGCTAGCGGCTAGCACAGATACGCAGTATTTT	CATSRELAASTDTQYF
TRBV6-6	many	TRBJ2-7	NA	TGTGCCAGCACTGAGACCCTTACCTACGAGCAGTACTTC	CASTETLTYEQYF
TRBV2	many	TRBJ2-2	NA	TGTGCCAGCAGTGTCCTAGTTAAATCCGGGGAGCTGTTTTTT	CASSVLVKSGELFF
TRBV10-3	NA	TRBJ2-1	NA	TGTGCCATCAGTCCCCCCGGGCCCCAGCAGTTCTTC	CAISPPGPQQFF
TRBV20-1	many	TRBJ2-2	NA	TGCAGTGCTAAGCCAGCTGTAGGGAACACCGGGGAGCTGTTTTTT	CSAKPAVGNTGELFF
TRBV29-1	many	TRBJ2-7	NA	TGCAGCGTTGCTGAGACCTCCTCCTACGAGCAGTACTTC	CSVAETSSYEQYF
TRBV5-1	NA	TRBJ2-1	NA	TGCGCCAGCAGCGGGGGTCTCCAGGCATCCTACAATGAGCAGTTCTTC	CASSGGLQASYNEQFF
TRBV7-2	many	TRBJ2-2	NA	TGTGCCAGCAGGAGCGGGGGACAGCCCGGCGGGGAGCTGTTTTTT	CASRSGGQPGGELFF